The TCR beta chain under discussion was sequenced for a study of blood T cell repertoires in COVID-19. Study-wide background: PBMCs, B-cell-depleted T cells, or T cells were the source of the cDNA or gDNA that made up the material.

Original analysis: How many nucleated cells were present was estimated from reference gene primer amplification. Sequencing used immunoSEQ multiplex PCR; TCRdb keeps in-frame clones, though not all of them. Clone size and V and J calls were adopted from that table, with D and trimming inferred from the DNA. The data show 250,000 to 300,000 clones, about nine tenths seen once. This clone turned up a few times. This TCR was sampled from a woman in her 50s who had recovered from COVID-19. Input material: peripheral blood.

CDR3 sequence: CAGRLQGHSGNTIYF. In DNA, the CDR3 is TGTGCCGGCCGGCTACAGGGCCACTCTGGAAACACCATATATTTT. This sequence joins TRBV7-9 and TRBJ1-3; tentative D call: TRBD1 (6 bases). This CDR3 region has 15 residues. Germline CDR1 and CDR2: SEHNR and FQNEAQ (reference sequence). V lost 11 bases, J lost 0 bases, and 17 bases lay in between.